The clone carrying this TCR beta chain was recorded a few times. Its antigen is as yet unknown. The sample is drawn from a study of T cell repertoires in cytomegalovirus infection. Across the study: CMV epitopes used comprised recently identified HLA-C-restricted ones and well-studied HLA-B-restricted ones. The study, taken as a whole, reports: In two of eight donors, the top clonotype was HLA-C-restricted CMV-specific. Carriers of CMV plus the relevant HLA were identified by cumulative public TCR beta family frequency.

Germline CDR1 LNHNV, CDR2 YYDKDF (reference sequence). This CDR3 is 15 amino acids long. V shed 1 base and J shed 4 bases, with 12 bases lying between them. One entry per CDR3 protein, called by TCRdb with MiXCR from the reads. This sample yields around 750,000 distinct CDR3 sequences, of which approximately 29% are seen a single time; 9.5% to 15% belongs to the top ten. The sequenced sample was cultured CD8+ T cells from PBMCs, obtained from culture after CMV antigen stimulation. The sequence derives from a human donor in good health (CMV status not recorded). Some clones in this sample may be carry-over from other donors' samples. This chain joins TRBV15 and TRBJ2-3, with a possible D match to TRBD2 (5 bases). CDR3: CATSRGRGNADTQYF. Written as DNA, the CDR3 is TGTGCCACCAGCAGAGGACGGGGAAACGCAGATACGCAGTATTTT.